This T cell receptor (beta chain) was sequenced for a study of blood T cells in healthy people across ages. Germline V gene sequence: CDR1 SGHTA, CDR2 FQGNSA. Trimming left V 7 bases short and J 7 bases short, with 22 bases between. CDR3 size: 15 residues. With a J-beta primer mix and a sample-barcoded 5' primer, a second PCR ran about 7 to 11 cycles. TCRdb independently ran MiXCR on the 5' RACE reads; one entry per CDR3 protein. The data hold 700,000 or so distinct CDR3 sequences, with about 24% observed a single time. In its sample, this clonotype was seen a few times. The J gene is TRBJ2-5, the V gene TRBV7-2; D perhaps matches TRBD2 (7 bases). The receptor was derived from a man aged 70 or older in good health. The sequenced material came from blood. The CDR3 region has the DNA TGTGCCAGCACCATTGAGGGGGGGGCAATAGGGACCCAGTACTTC. Protein product: CASTIEGGAIGTQYF.